This entry features one T cell receptor (beta chain) sequence. This clonotype was seen at least ten times. Its target antigen remains unknown. Base qualities are not at hand, and no much larger clone is one base apart. In the ophthalmopathy patients, disease was moderately to severely active, with a Clinical Activity Score of 3 or more, a NOSPECS grade of 4 or more, and a duration of less than 3 months. Exclusion was applied to patients with uncontrolled infections, other autoimmune diseases, pregnancy or lactation. Diagnoses relied on clinical symptoms, serum thyroxine and TRAb, thyroid ultrasound and orbital computed tomography. PBMCs were isolated from roughly 10 ml of fresh peripheral blood by Ficoll-Paque density gradient centrifugation. Trizol reagent was used to extract total RNA, and RNA quality was then checked on an Agilent 2100 Bioanalyzer. This record belongs to a study of T cells in Graves' hyperthyroidism and ophthalmopathy (dated by TCRdb to the late 2010s). Turning to the overall study: Peripheral blood was collected at initial diagnosis, before any treatment. TCR Vbeta CDR3 sequencing of 135 peripheral blood samples (under 45 ophthalmopathy, some 75 hyperthyroidism and approximately 17 progressor patients) is reported in the paper. The 100 discovery patients were randomly split 7:3 into training and test sets. To identify TCR V-J signatures that set the groups apart, the researchers used a discovery cohort of 100 or so patients, made up of 40 to 45 with Graves' ophthalmopathy and 57 with stable Graves' hyperthyroidism. Once sampling was done, hyperthyroidism patients were given methimazole at a starting dose of 30 mg daily, whereas ophthalmopathy patients were given high-dose intravenous methylprednisolone. Prospective prediction of ophthalmopathy was tested in an independent validation cohort consisting of some 19 hyperthyroidism patients and some 16 patients who later progressed to ophthalmopathy. Thyroid tissue and blood T-cell repertoires from roughly 6 Graves' hyperthyroidism patients were also compared in the study.

V and J lose 4 bases and 7 bases, and a span of 20 bases separates them. The CDR3, cysteine through phenylalanine, is 15 amino acids long. Just CDR3 DNA is preserved here, 45 bases in frame from base 1. The TCR beta CDR3 regions were amplified from RNA transcripts. A first-round RT-PCR of the TCR CDR3 used the HTBI primer set with the Qiagen OneStep RT-PCR kit. A second multiplex PCR round built the libraries, followed by size selection and purification. The libraries were sequenced on an Illumina HiSeq2000 using paired-end 100 bp reads. Turning to the authors' computational methods: SOAPnuke was used to process the raw data, removing reads that contained adapters or uncalled bases, had a mean Phred below 15, or lacked an exact match to the constant primer or identifier. High-quality paired reads were merged with COPE v1.2.5, and unique nucleotide sequences were defined as clonotypes. MiTCR v1.1 was used to align clonotypes to the IMGT TRBV, TRBD and TRBJ reference segments. Only V-J combinations with frequency above 0.0001, covering 99.2% of repertoires, were analysed. A TCS score was defined as the ratio between F50 (clonal expansion) and ExV (chaos), using BLOSUM62-based TCRdist between CDR3 peptides within each V-J. Welch's t-statistics and random forest reduced some 510 V-J features to 13, which were used in a naive Bayes classifier (R e1071). TCRdb reprocessed the public reads (quality trimming at Q25 with fastp, clone calling with MiXCR) and kept in-frame beta chains. Every CDR3 protein is listed once, alongside the most common genes and DNA of its rows. The V and J calls, along with clone size, are taken from TCRdb and not from the paper's own processing. Recorded for this sample are 450,000 to 500,000 distinct CDR3 sequences; about 20% of them occurred a single time. The biggest ten clones account for about half of the sample.

Findings and caveats that apply to the study as a whole: Most expanded thyroid clonotypes (frequency above 0.001) were also detected in blood, suggesting blood repertoires may reflect thyroid immune responses. Sample size was not statistically predetermined, and investigators were not blinded to group allocation. A model built on a 13 V-J signature distinguished ophthalmopathy from stable hyperthyroidism, reaching 85% to 90% sensitivity and about 81% specificity in cross-validation and 80%/75% in testing. In validation, the model predicted progression to ophthalmopathy a median of about 6.8 months before onset, with approximately 70% sensitivity and 72.22% specificity.

This sequence uses TRBV12-3 or TRBV12-4 and TRBJ2-7; the D gene could be TRBD1 or TRBD2, each one agreeing over 5 bases. The TCR sequence derives from a woman in her 70s with Graves' ophthalmopathy. The sample taken for sequencing was blood. The DNA reads as follows: TGTGCCAGCAGTTCCGGGACGCGGGTTGAGGGAGAGCAGTACTTC. This translates into CASSSGTRVEGEQYF.